Listed here are 26 T cell receptor beta chains from one sample, sequenced in a study of blood T cell repertoires in COVID-19. Clones were read by immunoSEQ multiplex PCR, and TCRdb kept only the in-frame ones, dropping some. The sample holds about 190,000 clones; approximately 90% are singletons and the top ten take 0.95% to 1.3%. The sequencing sample was made of peripheral blood. The receptors stem from a man younger than 45 with acute or convalescent COVID-19.

The gene calls are TRBV10-2 and TRBJ2-1; unclear D gene. The CDR3 length is 12 residues. Germline CDR1 is WSHSY and CDR2 is SAAADI. With 2 bases removed from V and 8 bases from J, the gap between germline ends came to 7 bases. CDR3 nucleotide sequence: TGCGCCAGCAGTGAGCCAGTATATGAGCAGTTCTTC. It yields the protein CASSEPVYEQFF.

Relative to its sample, this clone is medium-sized. The rearrangement joins TRBV6-5 to TRBJ1-1; tentatively, D is TRBD1 (5 bases). Germline CDR1 MNHEY, CDR2 SVGAGI. This CDR3 contains 14 residues. The V and J ends lost 7 bases and 0 bases respectively, with 12 bases between them. In DNA form, the CDR3 reads TGTGCCAGCACGGAGGGGCCCCTGAACACTGAAGCTTTCTTT. Residues: CASTEGPLNTEAFF.

The chain employs TRBV28 and TRBJ2-3; the D gene is possibly TRBD2 (6 bases). The germline V gene encodes CDR1 MDHEN and CDR2 SYDVKM. Trimming removed 5 bases at V and 2 bases at J, with 14 bases between. CDR3 size: 15 residues. The CDR3 protein is CASSEPGLTTDTQYF. CDR3 bases: TGTGCCAGCAGTGAACCGGGACTTACCACAGATACGCAGTATTTT.

The V call is TRBV5-5, the J call TRBJ2-6; D is perhaps TRBD1 (6 bases). The CDR3 contains 17 residues. Germline V gene lookup returns CDR1 SGHKS and CDR2 YYEKEE (reference sequence). The V gene lost 1 base and the J gene lost 1 base, with 12 bases spanning the gap. In DNA, the CDR3 is TGTGCCAGCAGCTTGACAGGGACCCCTTCTGGGGCCAACGTCCTGACTTTC. Amino acids: CASSLTGTPSGANVLTF.

This rearrangement joins TRBV19 to TRBJ1-5; D uncertain. There are 14 residues in the CDR3. Germline CDR1 and CDR2: LNHDA and SQIVND (reference sequence). Trimming shortened V by 7 bases and J by 4 bases, and 14 bases separated the two germline ends. The CDR3: CASTPLSGNQPQHF. CDR3 coding DNA: TGTGCCAGTACCCCCCTATCGGGTAATCAGCCCCAGCATTTT. Full variable domain (rest looked up from reference TRBV19 and TRBJ1-5): DGGITQSPKYLFRKEGQNVTLSCEQNLNHDAMYWYRQDPGQGLRLIYYSQIVNDFQKGDIAEGYSVSREKKESFPLTVTSAQKNPTAFYLCASTPLSGNQPQHFGDGTRLSIL.

About this clone itself: Other DNA sequences from this sample encode an identical CDR3 as well. The rearrangement uses TRBV28 and TRBJ2-7; maybe TRBD2 (5 bases). Trimming took off 3 bases at V and 2 bases at J, with 5 bases between the two ends. Per germline, CDR1 MDHEN and CDR2 SYDVKM. This CDR3 region has 12 residues. CDR3 in DNA: TGTGCCAGCAGTTTCGGGGCCTACGAGCAGTACTTC. This translates into CASSFGAYEQYF.

The chain recombines TRBV18 with TRBJ2-1, with 10 bases fitting TRBD2. The CDR3 consists of 14 residues. Losses at the gene ends were 0 bases for V and 15 bases for J; bases not matched to a gene: 8. CDR1 is KGHSH and CDR2 is LQKENI in the germline V gene. This CDR3 reads CASSPPSGRAARFF. The CDR3 DNA follows: TGTGCCAGCTCACCACCGAGCGGGAGGGCGGCGCGGTTCTTC.

The chain has TRBV18 and TRBJ1-1; D perhaps matches TRBD1 (5 bases). Per germline, CDR1 KGHSH and CDR2 LQKENI. The CDR3 is 12 residues long. V lost 3 bases and J 10 bases, leaving 12 bases between the germline ends. CDR3 in DNA: TGTGCCAGCTCACCGGACGTTCAGGGAGCTTTCTTT. This gives the protein CASSPDVQGAFF.

The chain has TRBV12-5 and TRBJ1-2; TRBD1 matches 8 bases. The V gene end was trimmed by 3 bases and the J gene end by 4 bases; junction bases not matched to a gene: 16. Germline V gene sequence: CDR1 LGHNT, CDR2 FRNRAP. The CDR3 runs 18 residues. The CDR3: CASGLLETAGGSVYGYTF. The CDR3 DNA reads as TGTGCTAGTGGTTTACTTGAAACCGCAGGGGGCAGTGTCTATGGCTACACCTTC.

The chain employs TRBV19 and TRBJ1-1, with D possibly matching TRBD1 (6 bases). Germline V gene lookup returns CDR1 LNHDA and CDR2 SQIVND (reference sequence). V gave up 4 bases and J gave up 8 bases, with 14 bases separating them. There are 13 residues in the CDR3. The CDR3 DNA reads as TGTGCCAGTAGTAGGGGGCGCGGGGGCGAAGCTTTCTTT. This translates into CASSRGRGGEAFF.

The rearrangement links TRBV5-4 to TRBJ2-6, with TRBD2 as a possible D gene (6 bases). The germline V and J ends were trimmed by 2 bases and 4 bases, with 16 bases remaining between them. There are 17 residues in the CDR3. In germline, CDR1 is SGHNT, CDR2 YYREEE (reference sequence). The CDR3 DNA sequence: TGTGCCAGCAGCTTAGGGATTCGGGAGACCGGGGCCAACGTCCTGACTTTC. Residues: CASSLGIRETGANVLTF.

The CDR3 sequence: CASSFGQGLASGPYNEQFF. CDR3 in DNA: TGTGCCAGTAGTTTCGGTCAGGGTTTGGCTAGCGGACCCTACAATGAGCAGTTCTTC. V gene TRBV19 combines with J gene TRBJ2-1; 7 bases fit TRBD2. V lost 5 bases and J lost 2; bases outside the gene matches: 18. CDR1 is LNHDA, CDR2 SQIVND, per germline (reference sequence). CDR3 size: 19 residues.

This clone has just one count. The chain combines TRBV19 with TRBJ1-5; possibly TRBD1 for D (6 bases). With 1 base removed from V and 0 bases from J, the gap between germline ends came to 13 bases. The CDR3 spans 17 residues. Germline V gene sequence: CDR1 LNHDA, CDR2 SQIVND (reference sequence). CDR3 DNA sequence: TGTGCCAGTAGTATAGTTCCCAGGGGATATAGCAATCAGCCCCAGCATTTT. Translated, it gives CASSIVPRGYSNQPQHF.

The chain joins TRBV19 to TRBJ1-2; D is undetermined. The germline V and J ends were trimmed by 11 bases and 4 bases, with 14 bases remaining between them. This CDR3 has 12 amino acids. CDR1 LNHDA and CDR2 SQIVND come from the germline V gene (reference sequence). The chain's CDR3 is CASTERLYGYTF. The DNA of the CDR3 is TGTGCCTCTACAGAACGGCTCTATGGCTACACCTTC. Supplemented by reference TRBV19 and TRBJ1-2, the full variable domain reads DGGITQSPKYLFRKEGQNVTLSCEQNLNHDAMYWYRQDPGQGLRLIYYSQIVNDFQKGDIAEGYSVSREKKESFPLTVTSAQKNPTAFYLCASTERLYGYTFGSGTRLTVV.

This clone has just one count. The same CDR3 is also encoded by other DNA sequences in this sample. The V and J genes are TRBV19 and TRBJ1-6; D remains ambiguous. This CDR3 is built from 14 residues. Germline V gene sequence: CDR1 LNHDA, CDR2 SQIVND (reference sequence). The CDR3 loop is CASSFSSYNSPLHF. CDR3 coding DNA: TGTGCTAGCAGTTTCAGCTCCTATAATTCACCCCTCCACTTT. The complete variable domain, with remaining parts taken from reference TRBV19 and TRBJ1-6, reads DGGITQSPKYLFRKEGQNVTLSCEQNLNHDAMYWYRQDPGQGLRLIYYSQIVNDFQKGDIAEGYSVSREKKESFPLTVTSAQKNPTAFYLCASSFSSYNSPLHFGNGTRLTVT.

The chain links TRBV27 to TRBJ1-5, with no clear D. This CDR3 has 14 residues. Germline lookup yields CDR1 MNHEY and CDR2 SMNVEV (reference sequence). V was pared by 1 base and J by 2 bases, with 6 bases between. The CDR3 is CASSLYGGNQPQHF. The CDR3 coding sequence is TGTGCCAGCAGTTTATACGGGGGCAATCAGCCCCAGCATTTT.

This rearrangement joins TRBV10-3 to TRBJ1-2; 7 bases agree with TRBD1. From germline, CDR1 is ENHRY and CDR2 SYGVKD. The CDR3 spans 13 residues. The ends lost 9 bases at V and 2 bases at J; junction bases unmatched: 6. Written as DNA, the CDR3 is TGTGCCATGAGGGACAGAAAGAACTATGGCTACACCTTC. It translates to CAMRDRKNYGYTF.

The rearrangement joins TRBV6-5 to TRBJ1-6; D may be TRBD1 (5 bases). Per germline, CDR1 MNHEY and CDR2 SVGAGI. The CDR3 loop spans 11 amino acids. Trimming shortened V by 7 bases and J by 15 bases, and 13 bases separated the two germline ends. The CDR3: CASTTPGGLHF. The CDR3 bases are TGTGCCAGCACCACACCCGGGGGCCTCCACTTT.

The chain is built from TRBV12-3 or TRBV12-4 and TRBJ1-5; TRBD1 agrees at 8 bases. The CDR3 consists of 13 residues. J was trimmed by 5 bases and V by 8 bases; bases with no gene match: 5. The CDR3 sequence is CASLGQGHQPQHF. The CDR3 DNA reads as TGTGCCAGCCTAGGACAGGGTCATCAGCCCCAGCATTTT.

The rearrangement joins TRBV29-1 to TRBJ2-2; the D is unclear. This CDR3 contains 12 residues. Trimming stripped 4 bases from V and 3 bases from J, with 6 bases between. Germline V gene lookup returns CDR1 SQVTM and CDR2 ANQGSEA. The CDR3 DNA follows: TGCAGCGTTGGTCCCGACACCGGGGAGCTGTTTTTT. It specifies CSVGPDTGELFF.

The rearrangement links TRBV2 to TRBJ1-4; a weak D match, TRBD1 (5 bases). Germline V gene sequence: CDR1 SNHLY, CDR2 FYNNEI. This CDR3 comprises 13 residues. Trimming cost V 0 bases and J 8 bases, with 7 bases left between them. CDR3 in DNA: TGTGCCAGCAGTGAAGCGGGGGGGGAAAAACTGTTTTTT. Its translation is CASSEAGGEKLFF.

The chain employs TRBV4-1 and TRBJ2-3, with 9 bases identical to TRBD2. This CDR3 is 15 amino acids long. Per the germline V gene, CDR1 is MGHRA and CDR2 is YSYEKL. V dropped 4 bases and J dropped 4; count of bases not matched to a gene: 6. CDR3 nucleotide sequence: TGCGCCAGCAGCCGTAGGGGACTAGCAGCAGATACGCAGTATTTT. Translated: CASSRRGLAADTQYF.

The V and J genes are TRBV6-5 and TRBJ1-2, with TRBD1 as a possible D gene (5 bases). Trimming left V 7 bases short and J 7 bases short, with 19 bases between. This CDR3 has 14 residues. Germline-derived CDR1 and CDR2 are MNHEY and SVGAGI. The CDR3 loop is CASMGVGREAGYTF. In DNA form, the CDR3 reads TGTGCCAGCATGGGAGTAGGCAGGGAGGCTGGCTACACCTTC.

V and J are TRBV19 and TRBJ2-2, with unresolved D. Germline assignment: CDR1 LNHDA and CDR2 SQIVND (reference sequence). There are 14 residues in the CDR3. With 5 bases removed from V and 0 bases from J, the gap between germline ends came to 7 bases. CDR3 residues: CASSLQTNTGELFF. The CDR3 nucleotides are TGTGCCAGTAGTCTACAGACGAACACCGGGGAGCTGTTTTTT. Full variable domain (remainder filled in from reference TRBV19 and TRBJ2-2): DGGITQSPKYLFRKEGQNVTLSCEQNLNHDAMYWYRQDPGQGLRLIYYSQIVNDFQKGDIAEGYSVSREKKESFPLTVTSAQKNPTAFYLCASSLQTNTGELFFGEGSRLTVL.

V is TRBV11-3 and J is TRBJ2-7; 9 nucleotides match TRBD2. This CDR3 region has 15 residues. Germline CDR1 is SGHNT and CDR2 is YENEEA. V was pared by 1 base and J by 3 bases, with 4 bases of the junction left unmatched. The CDR3: CASSLGVAGDYEQYF. The CDR3 DNA reads as TGTGCCAGCAGCTTAGGGGTAGCGGGAGACTACGAGCAGTACTTC.

The J gene is TRBJ1-4, the V gene TRBV28, with unresolved D. Trimming pared 7 bases from V and 7 bases from J, leaving 13 bases between. Germline CDR1 and CDR2: MDHEN and SYDVKM. There are 13 residues in the CDR3. In DNA, the CDR3 is TGTGCCAGCATTGCGGGCACCCTTGAAAAACTGTTTTTT. It is translated as CASIAGTLEKLFF. Based on the CDR3 plus reference TRBV28 and TRBJ1-4, the full variable domain is DVKVTQSSRYLVKRTGEKVFLECVQDMDHENMFWYRQDPGLGLRLIYFSYDVKMKEKGDIPEGYSVSREKKERFSLILESASTNQTSMYLCASIAGTLEKLFFGSGTQLSVL.